The clone carrying this TCR beta chain was detected once. Produced via immunoSEQ multiplex PCR; TCRdb's table is partial and in-frame only. The table lists some 150,000 clones, more than 80% of them singletons. The sample belongs to a study of blood T cell repertoires in COVID-19. V was clipped by 7 bases and J by 4 bases, with 10 bases between them. Looked up from germline, CDR1 is SQVTM and CDR2 is ANQGSEA. CDR3 length equals 11 residues. The TCR sequence derives from a human donor in a cohort sampled during active COVID-19. The sample comprised peripheral blood. The chain uses TRBV29-1 and TRBJ1-2; the D gene is possibly TRBD1 (5 bases). CDR3 residues: CSDQGSYGYTF. For the CDR3, the DNA is TGCAGCGATCAGGGTAGCTATGGCTACACCTTC.